This TCR beta chain stems from a study of shared clonotypes between healthy human individuals. Whole-study results and caveats: Sampling covered blood only; tissue repertoires likely differ. Clonotype sharing levels among donors were expected to vary with sequencing depth. Larger estimated richness was generally seen in naive subsets than in memory subsets.

This CDR3 has 16 amino acids. As originally analysed: With immunoSEQ giving junction-only sequences and no quality scores, filtering differed. Sequencing used immunoSEQ multiplex PCR; TCRdb keeps in-frame clones, though not all of them. V and J calls and clone size come straight from that table; D and trimming were deduced from the DNA. The table has approximately 1,000,000 clones, approximately 80% seen once. As regards this clone: Antigen specificity is unknown.

This clonotype was obtained from a man between 18 and 29 years old in good health. Some clones in this sample may be carry-over from other donors' samples. Source material: memory CD4+ T cells from PBMCs. Documented subset: CD45RA-negative fraction. J is TRBJ1-1 and V is TRBV21-1; the D call in the table, TRBD1, was not verified against the DNA. TRBV21-1 has pseudogene status. In DNA form, the CDR3 reads TGTGCCAGCAGCAGTTCGGGACAGGGGGGAGACACTGAAGCTTTCTTT. This gives the protein CASSSSGQGGDTEAFF.